This T cell receptor beta chain comes out of a study of blood T cell repertoires in COVID-19. Study at large: The study drew acute and convalescent COVID-19 samples from the United States, Italy and Spain. PBMCs, B-cell-depleted T cells, or T cells were the source of the cDNA or gDNA that made up the material.

This CDR3 has 18 residues. Germline CDR1 PRHDT, CDR2 FYEKMQ (reference sequence). V gave up 4 bases and J gave up 0 bases; unmatched junction bases: 7. Original analysis: For nucleated cells, counts were estimated from reference gene primer amplification. This table comes from immunoSEQ multiplex PCR, and its TCRdb copy is limited to in-frame clones, with some not included. Clonal size and the V and J genes are those of that table, whereas D and trimming came from the DNA. The sample gives some 100,000 clones, around four fifths of which show up once; under 35% is in the top ten. This clone was seen a single time.

The chain is built from TRBV13 and TRBJ2-2; 11 bases align to TRBD2. The clonotype comes from a man aged 65-85 years with active or convalescent COVID-19. Sequencing was performed on peripheral blood. CDR3 loop: CASSSGTSGNANTGELFF. The CDR3 bases are TGTGCCAGCAGCTCCGGGACTAGCGGTAACGCGAACACCGGGGAGCTGTTTTTT.